This TCR beta chain derives from a study of regulatory T cells in long-lasting Graves disease. Germline V CDR1 and CDR2: SNHLY, FYNNEI. The CDR3 is 18 amino acids. J was trimmed by 0 bases and V by 6 bases; bases with no gene match: 12. This clonotype was detected ten times or more. Through Arm-PCR of CDR3 regions and iRepertoire HTBI primers, TCR beta libraries were built. TCRdb used MiXCR to reprocess the multiplex PCR reads, holding one entry per CDR3 protein. Of about 540,000 distinct CDR3 sequences listed, 13% are singletons. Specified time point: newly diagnosed GD, antithyroid drugs for less than 3 months. Generation of the TCR library employed RNA extracted from PBMCs. The same specimen was also included in a second study, on T cells in Graves' hyperthyroidism and ophthalmopathy. In that study: Among the patients, aged 18 to 65, hyperthyroidism was newly diagnosed and had lasted under 2 months.

The gene calls are TRBV2 and TRBJ2-1, with 9 bases fitting TRBD2. This clonotype was sampled from a man aged 25 to 45 with Graves disease. The specimen comprised peripheral blood mononuclear cells (PBMCs), sampled at new diagnosis, from a patient treated with antithyroid drugs. CDR3 sequence reads: CASRAPRYSGSSYNEQFF. As DNA, the CDR3 is TGTGCCAGCAGGGCCCCAAGGTATAGCGGGAGCTCCTACAATGAGCAGTTCTTC.